The present T cell receptor (beta chain) was sequenced within a study of human T cells and chemical hapten exposure. Study at large: Per-sample TCR yields varied mainly from small pooled library volume differences.

Time point given: patch test 3, about 24 weeks after DPC sensitization. Regarding treatment: therapeutic diphenylcyclopropenone sensitization with weekly scalp DPC. Each patch-test visit's blood sample preceded patch application. Remarks on this clonotype: Its specificity is not known.

TCRdb fed the RACE reads into MiXCR, producing one record per CDR3 protein. In the table there are more than 85,000 distinct CDR3 sequences, 30% to 35% of which are singletons. CDR3 size: 14 residues. Germline assignment: CDR1 SGHTA and CDR2 FQGNSA. Trimming took 4 bases from V and 0 from J, leaving 10 bases between them. Study-level points and caveats: TCRs exceeding 1 in 1000 frequency stayed unchanged with DPC sensitization.

V gene TRBV7-2 combines with J gene TRBJ2-7; no definite D call. The receptor comes from a man aged 35 to 55 with alopecia areata. Some clones in this sample may be carry-over from other donors' samples. Material: whole blood, obtained in connection with sensitization to the hapten diphenylcyclopropenone (DPC). The CDR3 protein is CASSWAISSYEQYF. Written as DNA, the CDR3 is TGTGCCAGCAGCTGGGCCATTAGCTCCTACGAGCAGTACTTC.